Shown below are 29 T cell receptor beta chains from a single sample sequenced in a study of glioma-infiltrating T cells. The iRepertoire nested amplicon-rescue multiplex PCR amplified TCR alpha and beta CDR3s from RNA. TCRdb re-called the multiplex PCR reads through MiXCR, storing one row per CDR3 protein. The sample lists about 89,000 distinct CDR3 sequences; less than 30% were seen once. Sequencing used glioma tissue, nonneoplastic brain tissue, or PBMCs (not recorded which). The source of these receptors is a human donor with low-grade glioma or glioblastoma, undergoing nonglioma brain surgery, or in good health (not recorded which).

Comment on this clonotype: This may be a read error, as it is one base from a much larger clone. This chain connects TRBV5-1 to TRBJ2-3, with TRBD1 identical over 7 bases. The germline gives CDR1 SGHRS, CDR2 YFSETQ. Trimming cost V 4 bases and J 5 bases; bases outside gene matches: 7. This CDR3 is built from 14 residues. In DNA form, the CDR3 reads TGCGCCAGCAGCCCTGAGACAGGGAGAGATACGCAGTATTTT. It yields the protein CASSPETGRDTQYF.

This clonotype was counted at least ten times. V is TRBV4-2 and J is TRBJ1-1, with D perhaps TRBD1 (5 bases). Germline V gives CDR1 LGHNA, CDR2 YNFKEQ. The CDR3 loop spans 16 amino acids. V shed 2 bases and J shed 2 bases, with 15 bases lying between them. DNA for the CDR3: TGTGCCAGCAGCCAACCTCAGGGCCTTTCCAACACTGAAGCTTTCTTT. Translated: CASSQPQGLSNTEAFF.

At least ten counts were recorded for this clonotype. The V gene is TRBV20-1, the J gene TRBJ2-1; tentatively, D is TRBD1 (8 bases). The V gene lost 5 bases and the J gene lost 8 bases, with 16 bases spanning the gap. Germline V lookup: CDR1 DFQATT, CDR2 SNEGSKA (reference sequence). The CDR3 is 13 residues long. The CDR3 nucleotides read TGCAGTGCTGGACAGGGCGGGGGACATGAGCAGTTCTTC. It codes for CSAGQGGGHEQFF.

This clonotype was seen repeatedly, ten times or more. The rearrangement links TRBV14 to TRBJ2-3; tentative D call: TRBD2 (7 bases). The CDR3 sequence is 16 residues long. CDR1 is SGHDN and CDR2 is FVKESK in the germline V gene. The V end lost 3 bases, the J end lost 3 bases, and 16 bases lay between the germline ends. The CDR3 DNA reads TGTGCCAGCAGCCATCCCCGGGGGGCCAAGACAGATACGCAGTATTTT. Amino acids: CASSHPRGAKTDTQYF.

Only a few counts were recorded for this clonotype. The chain employs TRBV7-8 and TRBJ2-5, with 8 bases matching TRBD2. The CDR3 has 14 residues. Trimming removed 0 bases from V and 3 bases from J; junction bases left unmatched: 0. In germline, CDR1 is SGHVS, CDR2 FQNEAQ. DNA of the CDR3: TGTGCCAGCAGCTTAGCGCGGGGGGAAGAGACCCAGTACTTC. Translated, it gives CASSLARGEETQYF.

At least ten counts were recorded for this clonotype. The chain combines TRBV28 with TRBJ2-3; TRBD1 or TRBD2 may be the D gene (5 bases each). CDR3 length: 14 residues. Germline CDR1 reads MDHEN; CDR2 reads SYDVKM. With 5 bases removed from V and 1 base from J, the gap between germline ends came to 10 bases. CDR3 DNA: TGTGCCAGCAGTAAAGTGGGGGGCACAGATACGCAGTATTTT. This codes for CASSKVGGTDTQYF.

On this clonotype itself: This may stem from a read error, because a much larger clone lies one nucleotide away. The chain couples TRBV7-2 to TRBJ2-7; perhaps D is TRBD1 or TRBD2 (5 bases each). The length of the CDR3 is 14 residues. V was clipped by 5 bases and J by 3 bases, with 14 bases between them. Germline loops: CDR1 SGHTA, CDR2 FQGNSA. The CDR3 coding sequence is TGTGCCAGCAGCCCCCGGGGCCGAGACTACGAGCAGTACTTC. Translating it yields CASSPRGRDYEQYF.

The chain uses TRBV18 and TRBJ1-2; possible D gene TRBD1, 5 bases. Trimming stripped 3 bases from V and 6 bases from J, with 11 bases between. The germline gives CDR1 KGHSH, CDR2 LQKENI. This CDR3 spans 13 amino acids. CDR3 DNA sequence: TGTGCCAGCTCACCGGTACAGGAGGATGGCTACACCTTC. This codes for CASSPVQEDGYTF.

As concerns this clonotype: This may be a read error: a much more frequent sequence differs by one nucleotide. This chain connects TRBV19 to TRBJ2-6; maybe TRBD1 (5 bases). Looked up from germline, CDR1 is LNHDA and CDR2 is SQIVND (reference sequence). This CDR3 comprises 12 residues. The CDR3 nucleotides are TGTGCCAGTAACTCTGGGGCCGACGTCCTGACTTTC. It translates to CASNSGADVLTF.

To note about this clonotype: This clone may be a read error of a much larger clone one base away. The genes are TRBV14 and TRBJ1-1; D perhaps matches TRBD1 (5 bases). This CDR3 has 14 amino acids. Germline V lookup: CDR1 SGHDN, CDR2 FVKESK. The chain's CDR3 is CASSQRQQNTEASF. The CDR3 nucleotides are TGTGCCAGCAGCCAACGACAGCAGAACACTGAAGCTTCCTTT.

This clonotype appeared many times. The chain carries TRBV12-3 or TRBV12-4 and TRBJ2-5; 7 nucleotides match TRBD2. V dropped 6 bases and J dropped 2; count of bases not matched to a gene: 9. The CDR3 has 15 residues. Written as DNA, the CDR3 is TGTGCCAGCAGCCTGGGACTACCTTCTCAAGAGACCCAGTACTTC. It encodes CASSLGLPSQETQYF.

The chain recombines TRBV19 with TRBJ2-7; weak D call: TRBD1 (6 bases). The CDR3 length is 15 residues. V was cut by 5 bases and J by 0 bases, with 14 bases left in between. CDR1 is LNHDA, CDR2 SQIVND, per germline (reference sequence). The CDR3 sequence: CASSPLGGSSYEQYF. The CDR3 nucleotides read TGTGCCAGTAGTCCCCTAGGGGGAAGCTCCTACGAGCAGTACTTC.

On this clonotype: A clone one base away is much larger, so this may be a read error. The chain uses TRBV19 and TRBJ1-5, with D possibly TRBD1 on 6 matching bases. The CDR3 contains 15 residues. CDR1 LNHDA and CDR2 SQIVND come from the germline V gene (reference sequence). Trimming removed 3 bases at V and 6 bases at J, with 15 bases between. CDR3 sequence: CASSMDSGFGQPQHF. The CDR3 DNA follows: TGTGCCAGTAGTATGGACAGTGGGTTCGGTCAGCCCCAGCATTTT.

This sequence joins TRBV18 and TRBJ2-5; D remains ambiguous. The V gene lost 4 bases and the J gene lost 2 bases, with 14 bases spanning the gap. Germline CDR1 reads KGHSH; CDR2 reads LQKENI. The CDR3 contains 15 residues. CDR3 protein: CASSLSPGGQETQYF. The CDR3 DNA follows: TGTGCCAGCTCACTCTCCCCGGGCGGTCAAGAGACCCAGTACTTC.

The V call is TRBV4-1, the J call TRBJ2-3; 12 nucleotides align to TRBD2. The J segment lost 4 bases and the V segment lost 7 bases, leaving 9 bases of the junction unmatched. The CDR3 is 16 amino acids. Per germline, CDR1 MGHRA and CDR2 YSYEKL. The CDR3 DNA reads TGCGCCAGCATCCACCAACTAGCGGGAGGTGCAGATACGCAGTATTTT. Amino acids: CASIHQLAGGADTQYF.

The table lists this clonotype with many counts. The chain recombines TRBV4-1 with TRBJ1-3; no reliable D call. The CDR3 is 18 amino acids. Germline lookup yields CDR1 MGHRA and CDR2 YSYEKL. V dropped 1 base and J dropped 1 base, with 17 bases sitting between them. The CDR3 protein is CASSQGVGGLLSGNTIYF. The CDR3, as DNA: TGCGCCAGCAGCCAAGGAGTTGGAGGGTTATTATCTGGAAACACCATATATTTT.

This clonotype was found many times. The rearrangement links TRBV6-2 or TRBV6-3 to TRBJ1-1; 8 bases agree with TRBD1. The J segment lost 4 bases and the V segment lost 8 bases, leaving 9 bases of the junction unmatched. This CDR3 comprises 14 residues. Germline CDR1 and CDR2: MNHEY and SVGEGT. The CDR3 region is CASRTGQGGTEAFF. DNA for the CDR3: TGTGCCAGCCGGACCGGACAGGGCGGCACTGAAGCTTTCTTT.

On this clonotype itself: Possible read error: a much larger clone is one base away. The chain carries TRBV2 and TRBJ2-2; perhaps TRBD2 as D (5 bases). Germline V CDR1 and CDR2: SNHLY, FYNNEI. The CDR3 has 15 residues. This chain's CDR3 is CASSELIQTTGELLF. The CDR3 DNA is TGTGCCAGCAGTGAACTAATTCAGACCACCGGGGAGCTGCTTTTT.

In this sample, this clonotype turned up many times. The V and J genes are TRBV15 and TRBJ2-7; 8 bases agree with TRBD2. The CDR3 sequence is 16 residues long. V lost 0 bases, J lost 2 bases, and 6 bases stayed unmatched. Germline V gene data show CDR1 as LNHNV and CDR2 as YYDKDF (reference sequence). The CDR3, as DNA: TGTGCCACCAGCAGAGACGGTCTAGCGGGTCCCTACGAGCAGTACTTC. Translation gives CATSRDGLAGPYEQYF.

Comments on this clonotype: A read error may explain this, as a much larger clone is one base away. The chain is built from TRBV18 and TRBJ2-5, with 9 bases aligning to TRBD1. Germline CDR1 is KGHSH and CDR2 is LQKENI. J lost 4 bases, V lost 2 bases, and 8 bases had no gene match. The CDR3 is 16 residues long. The CDR3 is CASSPSGTGILETQYF. In DNA, the CDR3 is TGTGCCAGCTCACCATCCGGGACAGGGATTCTAGAGACCCAGTACTTC.

This clonotype has ten or more counts. The gene calls are TRBV14 and TRBJ1-1; D uncertain. Germline V gives CDR1 SGHDN, CDR2 FVKESK. V dropped 1 base and J dropped 3 bases, with 6 bases sitting between them. This CDR3 contains 13 residues. CDR3: CASSQGWHTEAFF. As DNA, the CDR3 is TGTGCCAGCAGCCAAGGGTGGCACACTGAAGCTTTCTTT.

Comments on this clonotype: An end of the junction does not agree with germline; a read error may underlie this. V gene TRBV20-1 combines with J gene TRBJ2-7, with TRBD2 identical over 7 bases. Germline CDR1 and CDR2: DFQATT and SNEGSKA (reference sequence). The CDR3 length is 13 residues. CDR3 bases: TGCAGTGCCCCCCACTCGGGGGGAAGCAGGGAGTCCTTC. As protein: CSAPHSGGSRESF.

This clonotype came up many times. The chain has TRBV2 and TRBJ2-1; unclear D gene. V was shortened by 1 base and J by 8 bases, with 12 bases between the two germline ends. This CDR3 is 14 amino acids long. The germline V gene encodes CDR1 SNHLY and CDR2 FYNNEI. The CDR3: CASSEVRRVDEQFF. As DNA, the CDR3 is TGTGCCAGCAGTGAAGTCCGACGGGTCGATGAGCAGTTCTTC.

V is TRBV19 and J is TRBJ1-1; TRBD1 is a possible D gene (5 bases). CDR3 length: 15 residues. Trimming left V 0 bases short and J 3 bases short, with 11 bases between. Germline V gene lookup returns CDR1 LNHDA and CDR2 SQIVND (reference sequence). Written as DNA, the CDR3 is TGTGCCAGTAGTATAGACCCCAAAGGGGACACTGAAGCTTTCTTT. This gives the protein CASSIDPKGDTEAFF.

The rearrangement uses TRBV27 and TRBJ2-1; 10 nucleotides match TRBD2. The V and J ends lost 1 base and 7 bases, in that order; junction bases with no gene match: 4. Per the germline V gene, CDR1 is MNHEY and CDR2 is SMNVEV (reference sequence). The CDR3 spans 15 residues. The CDR3 DNA reads TGTGCCAGCAGTTTATGGGGACTAGCGACGAATGAGCAGTTCTTC. Protein product: CASSLWGLATNEQFF.

The rearrangement links TRBV2 to TRBJ2-2; 7 nucleotides agree with TRBD1. Germline V CDR1 and CDR2: SNHLY, FYNNEI. With V trimmed by 0 bases and J by 1 base, 2 bases remained unmatched. CDR3 length equals 16 residues. CDR3 sequence: CASSEAGQLNTGELFF. The DNA of the CDR3 is TGTGCCAGCAGTGAAGCGGGACAGCTGAACACCGGGGAGCTGTTTTTT.

This clonotype has more than one count but fewer than ten. The genes are TRBV11-3 and TRBJ2-3, with 8 bases matching TRBD2. The CDR3 is 13 residues long. The germline gives CDR1 SGHNT, CDR2 YENEEA. The V gene end was trimmed by 5 bases and the J gene end by 4 bases; junction bases not matched to a gene: 2. The CDR3 loop is CASSRGGSDTQYF. The CDR3 DNA reads TGTGCCAGCAGCCGGGGGGGTTCAGATACGCAGTATTTT.

This chain joins TRBV6-6 and TRBJ1-1, with D perhaps TRBD1 (6 bases). Germline V gives CDR1 MNHNY, CDR2 SVGAGI (reference sequence). This CDR3 contains 19 residues. Trimming took off 1 base at V and 12 bases at J, with 33 bases between the two ends. CDR3 bases: TGTGCCAGCAGTTACTTGAGGTATGGGATGAACAGGGAAGACACTGAGTCTTTCTTT. Encoded protein: CASSYLRYGMNREDTESFF.

This clonotype was observed many times. This rearrangement joins TRBV3-1 to TRBJ2-1; D is ambiguous. This CDR3 spans 14 amino acids. Per the germline V gene, CDR1 is LGHDT and CDR2 is YNNKEL (reference sequence). The V end was cut by 1 base, the J end by 6 bases, with 10 bases between. CDR3 region: CASSQVSSSNEQFF. The CDR3 DNA reads as TGTGCCAGCAGCCAAGTATCGAGCAGCAATGAGCAGTTCTTC.